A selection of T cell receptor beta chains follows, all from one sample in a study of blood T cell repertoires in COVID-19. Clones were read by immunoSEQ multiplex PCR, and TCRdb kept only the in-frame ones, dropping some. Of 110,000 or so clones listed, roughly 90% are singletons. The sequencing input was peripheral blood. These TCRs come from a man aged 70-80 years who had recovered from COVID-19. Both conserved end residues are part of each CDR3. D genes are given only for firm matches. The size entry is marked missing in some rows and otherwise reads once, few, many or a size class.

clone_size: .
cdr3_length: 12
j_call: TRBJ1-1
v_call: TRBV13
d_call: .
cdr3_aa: CASSLGAGKAFF
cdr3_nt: TGTGCCAGCAGCTTAGGGGCAGGGAAAGCTTTCTTT

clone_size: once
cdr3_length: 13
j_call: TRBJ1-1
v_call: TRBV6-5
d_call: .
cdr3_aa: CASSHRSDTEAFF
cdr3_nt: TGTGCCAGCAGTCACAGGTCGGACACTGAAGCTTTCTTT

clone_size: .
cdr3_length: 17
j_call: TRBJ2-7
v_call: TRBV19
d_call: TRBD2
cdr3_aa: CASSARYSGRESYEQYF
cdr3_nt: TGTGCCAGTAGTGCACGTTATAGCGGGAGGGAGTCCTACGAGCAGTACTTC

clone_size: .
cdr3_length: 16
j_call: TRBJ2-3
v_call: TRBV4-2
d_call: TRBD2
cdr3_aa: CASSTTSGGFADTQYF
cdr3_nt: TGTGCCAGCAGTACGACTAGCGGGGGGTTTGCAGATACGCAGTATTTT

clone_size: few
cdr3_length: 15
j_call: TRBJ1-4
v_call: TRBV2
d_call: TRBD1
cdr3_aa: CASSSGGQGTEKLFF
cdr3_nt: TGTGCCAGCAGTTCGGGCGGACAGGGCACAGAAAAACTGTTTTTT

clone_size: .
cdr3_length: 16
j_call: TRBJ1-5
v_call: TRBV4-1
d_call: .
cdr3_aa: CASSRGAQGSNQPQHF
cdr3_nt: TGCGCCAGCAGCCGGGGCGCGCAGGGAAGCAATCAGCCCCAGCATTTT

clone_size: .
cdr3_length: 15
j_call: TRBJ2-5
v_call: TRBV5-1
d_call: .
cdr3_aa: CASSLFGLESETQYF
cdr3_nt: TGCGCCAGCAGCTTATTTGGCCTAGAGTCGGAGACCCAGTACTTC

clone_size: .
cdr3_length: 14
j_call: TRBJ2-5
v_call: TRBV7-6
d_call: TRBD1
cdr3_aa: CASSPLDRGQTQYF
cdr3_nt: TGTGCCAGCAGCCCCCTGGACAGGGGACAGACCCAGTACTTC

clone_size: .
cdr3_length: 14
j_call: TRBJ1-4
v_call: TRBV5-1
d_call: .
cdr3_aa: CASSLQGGGEKLFF
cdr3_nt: TGCGCCAGCAGCTTACAGGGCGGGGGCGAAAAACTGTTTTTT

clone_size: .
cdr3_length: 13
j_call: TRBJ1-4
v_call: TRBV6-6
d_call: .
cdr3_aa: CASRGSQNEKLFF
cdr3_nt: TGTGCCAGCAGGGGCAGCCAGAATGAAAAACTGTTTTTT

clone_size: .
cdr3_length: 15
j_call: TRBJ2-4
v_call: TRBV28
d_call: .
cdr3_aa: CASSPLGQAKNIQYF
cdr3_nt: TGTGCCAGCAGTCCCCTGGGACAAGCCAAAAACATTCAGTACTTC

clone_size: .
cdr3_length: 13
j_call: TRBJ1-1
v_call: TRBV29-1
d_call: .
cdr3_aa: CSVGASMNTEAFF
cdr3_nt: TGCAGCGTTGGGGCCAGTATGAACACTGAAGCTTTCTTT

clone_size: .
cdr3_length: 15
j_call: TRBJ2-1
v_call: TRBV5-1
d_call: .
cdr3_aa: CASSLDLPLYNEQFF
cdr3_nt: TGCGCCAGCAGCTTGGACTTACCCCTTTACAATGAGCAGTTCTTC

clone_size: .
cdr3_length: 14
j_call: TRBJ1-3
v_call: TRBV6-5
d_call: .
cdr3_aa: CASSLRGPADTIYF
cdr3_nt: TGTGCCAGCAGCCTGAGAGGGCCTGCGGACACCATATATTTT

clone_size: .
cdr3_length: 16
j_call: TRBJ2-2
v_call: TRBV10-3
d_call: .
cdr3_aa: CAISESRQGNTGELFF
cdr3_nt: TGTGCCATCAGTGAGTCCCGGCAGGGGAACACCGGGGAGCTGTTTTTT

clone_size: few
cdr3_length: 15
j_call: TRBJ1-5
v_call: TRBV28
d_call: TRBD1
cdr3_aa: CASRPGQTSNQPQHF
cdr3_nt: TGTGCCAGCAGACCGGGACAGACTAGCAATCAGCCCCAGCATTTT

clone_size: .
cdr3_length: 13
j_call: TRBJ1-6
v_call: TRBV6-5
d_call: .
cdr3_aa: CAVTGITNSPLHF
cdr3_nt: TGTGCCGTCACCGGGATAACAAATTCACCCCTCCACTTT

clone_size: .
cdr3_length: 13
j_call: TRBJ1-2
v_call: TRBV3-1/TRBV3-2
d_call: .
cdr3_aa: CASSLGLFYGYTF
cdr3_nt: TGTGCCAGCAGCCTTGGACTGTTCTATGGCTACACCTTC

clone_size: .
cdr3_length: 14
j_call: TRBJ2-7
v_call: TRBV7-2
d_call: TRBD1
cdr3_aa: CASSLRGRDVEQYF
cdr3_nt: TGTGCCAGCAGCTTGAGGGGGCGAGATGTCGAGCAGTACTTC

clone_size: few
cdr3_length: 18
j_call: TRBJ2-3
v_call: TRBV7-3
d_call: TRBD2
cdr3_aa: CASSLGTSGAPGTDTQYF
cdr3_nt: TGTGCCAGCAGCCTCGGGACTAGCGGGGCCCCCGGCACAGATACGCAGTATTTT